A selection of T cell receptor beta chains follows, all from one sample in a study of control samples from healthy donors and cancer patients. Profiled with immunoSEQ multiplex PCR; TCRdb holds only in-frame clones, not every one. The repertoire includes approximately 110,000 clones, approximately 90% of them detected once, and about 4.7% sits in the top ten. Input material: blood. Receptor source: a human donor in good health. The donor label of this sample is uncertain. Both conserved end residues are part of each CDR3. The D gene is left open where the match is weak. Not every row has a clone size; where given, it reads once, few, many or a size class.

d_gene,v_gene,j_gene,abundance,CDR3nt,CDR3aa
TRBD1,TRBV7-2,TRBJ1-5,once,TGTGCCAGCAGCTTACGTCGGACAGGTACTCAGCCCCAGCATTTT,CASSLRRTGTQPQHF
.,TRBV19,TRBJ1-1,.,TGTGCCAGTAGCGTGACAGGAGAGACTGAAGCTTTCTTT,CASSVTGETEAFF
TRBD1,TRBV19,TRBJ2-4,.,TGTGCCAGTAGTATTAGGGGGCCTAAAAACATTCAGTACTTC,CASSIRGPKNIQYF
.,TRBV28,TRBJ2-2,.,TGTGCCAGCCTATCCGGGACACCTAAATTCGGGGAGCTGTTTTTT,CASLSGTPKFGELFF
.,TRBV27,TRBJ2-1,.,TGTGCCAGCATCGGGCCGGGGTACTCCTACAATGAGCAGTTCTTC,CASIGPGYSYNEQFF
.,TRBV3-1/TRBV3-2,TRBJ1-5,.,TGTGCCAGCAGCCAGGAGATAAACTCCCCTCAGCCCCAGCATTTT,CASSQEINSPQPQHF
TRBD1,TRBV28,TRBJ1-6,.,TGTGCCAGCAGTTTGGCAGGGGGCTCCTATAATTCACCCCTCCACTTT,CASSLAGGSYNSPLHF
.,TRBV10-3,TRBJ2-2,.,TGTGCCATCAAGGAGTCGGGGGCAAGCACCGGGGAGCTGTTTTTT,CAIKESGASTGELFF
.,TRBV27,TRBJ2-2,.,TGTGCCAGCAGTCGACCCAGAAGGGGGGGCACCGGGGAGCTGTTTTTT,CASSRPRRGGTGELFF
.,TRBV18,TRBJ2-1,few,TGTGCCAGCACCGCCGAAAGACAGAATTACAATGAGCAGTTCTTC,CASTAERQNYNEQFF
TRBD1,TRBV3-1/TRBV3-2,TRBJ1-1,once,TGTGCCAGCAGCTACGGGGGACAGCAGAACACTGAAGCTTTCTTT,CASSYGGQQNTEAFF
.,TRBV12-5,TRBJ2-2,once,TGTGCTAGTGGTCGCAGGGAGGCCGGGGAGCTGTTTTTT,CASGRREAGELFF
.,TRBV6-1,TRBJ2-6,.,TGTGCCAGCAGTGAAGACGCGGGAGGGGCCAACGTCCTGACTTTC,CASSEDAGGANVLTF
.,TRBV7-6,TRBJ1-5,.,TGTGCCAGCAGCTTTCAGGGGATCAATCAGCCCCAGCATTTT,CASSFQGINQPQHF
.,TRBV24-1,TRBJ1-2,.,TGTGCCACCAGTGACTCCGGGACTAACTATGGCTACACCTTC,CATSDSGTNYGYTF
.,TRBV3-1/TRBV3-2,TRBJ1-6,.,TGTGCCAGCAGCCAGGCAGGAGGACGAAGCAAAAATTCACCCCTCCACTTT,CASSQAGGRSKNSPLHF
.,TRBV15,TRBJ2-6,.,TGTGCCACCAGCAGAGATAAAATGAGGTGGCTCTCTGGGGCCAACGTCCTGACTTTC,CATSRDKMRWLSGANVLTF
.,TRBV11-1,TRBJ1-2,once,TGTGCCAGCAGCTTAGCAGGCAAAGAGGGATCTGGCTACACCTTC,CASSLAGKEGSGYTF
TRBD1,TRBV3-1/TRBV3-2,TRBJ2-7,.,TGTGCCAGCAGCCTCGGCCCCAAGGGGGCGTACTTC,CASSLGPKGAYF
TRBD1,TRBV5-1,TRBJ1-6,.,TGCGCCAGCAGCTTGGTCGGTGGCAGGGGGGATTCACCCCTCCACTTT,CASSLVGGRGDSPLHF
.,TRBV2,TRBJ2-1,.,TGTGCCAGCAGTGAAGAACAGGTAGGCTCCTACAATGAGCAGTTCTTC,CASSEEQVGSYNEQFF
TRBD1,TRBV2,TRBJ1-2,.,TGTGCCAGCGGGGGACAGATTAACTATGGCTACACCTTC,CASGGQINYGYTF
.,TRBV28,TRBJ2-2,.,TGTGCCAGCAGTTTAGCGATAGGGTCCACCGGGGAGCTGTTTTTT,CASSLAIGSTGELFF
.,TRBV5-5,TRBJ1-5,.,TGTGCCAGCAGCCGGAATGGAGATAGCAATCAGCCCCAGCATTTT,CASSRNGDSNQPQHF
.,TRBV18,TRBJ1-2,.,TGTGCCAGCTCACCAGGGGGTAAACCCACTAACTATGGCTACACCTTC,CASSPGGKPTNYGYTF
.,TRBV19,TRBJ2-7,.,TGTGCCAGTAGTATCCAAGGGGGGAGCTCCTACGAGCAGTACTTC,CASSIQGGSSYEQYF
TRBD2,TRBV24-1,TRBJ2-1,.,TGTGCCACCAGTGACGCTAGCGGGGGGGCCCGTCAGAATGAGCAGTTCTTC,CATSDASGGARQNEQFF
.,TRBV6-6,TRBJ1-1,few,TGTGCCAGCAGCCACAAAACCGGGACGGAAAACACTGAAGCTTTCTTT,CASSHKTGTENTEAFF
TRBD1,TRBV12-5,TRBJ1-3,few,TGTGCTAGTGCCGAGGACAGGGGTCTGTACACCATATATTTT,CASAEDRGLYTIYF
.,TRBV6-1,TRBJ1-2,.,TGTGCCAGCAGTGAACAGGGGAACTATGGCTACACCTTC,CASSEQGNYGYTF
TRBD2,TRBV27,TRBJ2-2,.,TGTGCCAGCAGTTTATCTCTAGGCACGGGGGGGACCGGGGAGCTGTTTTTT,CASSLSLGTGGTGELFF
.,TRBV18,TRBJ1-2,.,TGTGCCAGCTCACCAATCGAAACAGGCTATGGCTACACCTTC,CASSPIETGYGYTF